The 21 T cell receptor beta chains presented below share a single source sample, sequenced in a study of a mutant IDH1 vaccine in newly diagnosed glioma. TCRdb's copy holds only in-frame clones and misses some; the assay was immunoSEQ multiplex PCR. The table lists about 120,000 clones, roughly 88% of them singletons, with 0.5% to 0.65% in the top ten. The time point here: week 11, during vaccination. Alongside topical imiquimod, each dose of vaccine comprised 300 ug of mutant IDH1 20-mer peptide. These TCRs are of unknown antigen specificity. The starting material was PBMCs, obtained from a glioma patient whose treatment included an IDH1 peptide vaccine. Receptors were obtained from a woman aged 45-60 years with glioma.

The genes are TRBV5-1 and TRBJ1-2, with no clear D. Trimming took off 4 bases at V and 4 bases at J, with 11 bases between the two ends. This CDR3 contains 13 residues. Germline CDR1 SGHRS, CDR2 YFSETQ. DNA of the CDR3: TGCGCCAGCAGCCCGGACGAGGGCTATGGCTACACCTTC. Translating gives CASSPDEGYGYTF. The variable domain in full, completed from reference TRBV5-1 and TRBJ1-2, reads KAGVTQTPRYLIKTRGQQVTLSCSPISGHRSVSWYQQTPGQGLQFLFEYFSETQRNKGNFPGRFSGRQFSNSRSEMNVSTLELGDSALYLCASSPDEGYGYTFGSGTRLTVV.

V usage is TRBV5-4 and J usage is TRBJ1-1; the D is unclear. The germline CDR1 and CDR2 sequences are SGHNT and YYREEE (reference sequence). Between the trimmed V and J ends, which lost 1 base and 5 bases, there was a span of 6 bases. The CDR3 runs 12 residues. The CDR3 loop reads CASSLRVTEAFF. CDR3 DNA: TGTGCCAGCAGCTTGAGGGTGACTGAAGCTTTCTTT. The whole variable domain, filled in from reference TRBV5-4 and TRBJ1-1, reads ETGVTQSPTHLIKTRGQQVTLRCSSQSGHNTVSWYQQALGQGPQFIFQYYREEENGRGNFPPRFSGLQFPNYSSELNVNALELDDSALYLCASSLRVTEAFFGQGTRLTVV.

This chain connects TRBV6-5 to TRBJ1-6, with a tentative D call TRBD1 (6 bases). V lost 0 bases and J 4 bases, leaving 10 bases between the germline ends. This CDR3 region has 16 residues. Germline CDR1 MNHEY, CDR2 SVGAGI. In DNA, the CDR3 is TGTGCCAGCAGTTACTCAGGGGGGCTATATAATTCACCCCTCCACTTT. Residues: CASSYSGGLYNSPLHF.

The genes are TRBV5-1 and TRBJ2-7; 7 nucleotides align to TRBD2. After removal of 4 bases from V and 4 bases from J, the junction contained 20 bases not matched to a gene. The V gene's germline CDR1 is SGHRS and CDR2 YFSETQ. This CDR3 region has 18 residues. The CDR3 sequence: CASSTGQGAGGSRYEQYF. CDR3 coding DNA: TGCGCCAGCAGCACGGGCCAGGGTGCCGGCGGGAGTAGGTACGAGCAGTACTTC.

The chain employs TRBV20-1 and TRBJ2-7; the D gene is possibly TRBD1 (6 bases). V was pared by 6 bases and J by 3 bases, with 9 bases between. Germline CDR1 DFQATT, CDR2 SNEGSKA (reference sequence). The CDR3 contains 11 residues. The CDR3 DNA sequence: TGCAGTGCCGAGGACAGCTACGAGCAGTACTTC. Translation: CSAEDSYEQYF.

The DNA for the CDR3 is TGTGCCAGCCGCAAGGACACAAACTATGGCTACACCTTC. Translation gives CASRKDTNYGYTF. J is TRBJ1-2 and V is TRBV6-1; D is perhaps TRBD1 (5 bases). In germline, CDR1 is MNHNS, CDR2 SASEGT. The CDR3 length is 13 residues. The V end was cut by 8 bases, the J end by 2 bases, with 12 bases between.

The chain couples TRBV6-1 to TRBJ2-7; no definite D call. The V end was cut by 4 bases, the J end by 2 bases, with 12 bases between. This CDR3 comprises 14 residues. Germline V gene sequence: CDR1 MNHNS, CDR2 SASEGT. The CDR3 DNA is TGTGCCAGCAGTGTGCGGAGTATTACCTACGAGCAGTACTTC. It specifies CASSVRSITYEQYF.

This chain uses TRBV7-3 with TRBJ2-7, with 9 bases that match TRBD1. The CDR3 loop spans 15 amino acids. V lost 5 bases, J lost 3 bases, and 8 bases stayed unmatched. The germline CDR1 and CDR2 sequences are SGHTA and FQGTGA. This chain's CDR3 is CASSQGQGGRYEQYF. Here the CDR3 DNA reads TGTGCCAGCAGCCAGGGACAGGGAGGCCGCTACGAGCAGTACTTC.

The chain carries TRBV5-6 and TRBJ2-2; either TRBD1 or TRBD2 may supply D (5 bases each). The CDR3 spans 17 residues. V lost 5 bases, J lost 2 bases, and 19 bases lay in between. Per germline, CDR1 SGHDT and CDR2 YYEEEE. DNA for the CDR3: TGTGCCAGCAGTATTTATCAGGGACGGTCCAACACCGGGGAGCTGTTTTTT. Amino acids: CASSIYQGRSNTGELFF.

The V gene is TRBV5-4, the J gene TRBJ1-2; D perhaps matches TRBD1 (5 bases). The CDR3 consists of 14 residues. CDR1 is SGHNT and CDR2 is YYREEE in the germline V gene (reference sequence). V was cut by 0 bases and J by 4 bases, with 10 bases left in between. This chain's CDR3 is CASSLVGVAYGYTF. The CDR3 coding sequence is TGTGCCAGCAGCTTGGTGGGGGTGGCCTATGGCTACACCTTC.

V and J are TRBV28 and TRBJ2-1; 9 positions agree with TRBD2. The V and J ends lost 7 bases and 7 bases, in that order; junction bases with no gene match: 5. This CDR3 region has 13 residues. Germline-derived CDR1 and CDR2 are MDHEN and SYDVKM. The CDR3 bases are TGTGCCAGCATCCTAGCGGGGTGGAATGAGCAGTTCTTC. Amino acid sequence: CASILAGWNEQFF.

This clone showed up just a few times. The chain is built from TRBV5-4 and TRBJ2-3; D is uncertain. Looked up from germline, CDR1 is SGHNT and CDR2 is YYREEE (reference sequence). V lost 3 bases and J 1 base, leaving 6 bases between the germline ends. The CDR3 has 13 amino acids. The CDR3 protein is CASSSAGTDTQYF. Written as DNA, the CDR3 is TGTGCCAGCAGCTCGGCTGGCACAGATACGCAGTATTTT.

The chain links TRBV27 to TRBJ2-7; no reliable D call. CDR1 and CDR2 (germline): MNHEY, SMNVEV (reference sequence). The V end lost 11 bases, the J end lost 0 bases, and 8 bases lay between the germline ends. The CDR3 runs to 11 residues. The CDR3 DNA is TGTGCCCGATTCTCCTCCTACGAGCAGTACTTC. Its protein product is CARFSSYEQYF.

The genes are TRBV29-1 and TRBJ2-3; no clear D. CDR1 and CDR2 (germline): SQVTM, ANQGSEA. V was clipped by 4 bases and J by 3 bases, with 8 bases between them. The CDR3 has 12 amino acids. The CDR3 DNA follows: TGCAGCGTTGCGGCTGGAACAGATACGCAGTATTTT. Residues: CSVAAGTDTQYF.

This rearrangement joins TRBV7-3 to TRBJ2-7, with 7 bases aligning to TRBD2. Germline CDR1 and CDR2: SGHTA and FQGTGA. CDR3 length: 13 residues. Losses at the gene ends were 2 bases for V and 7 bases for J; bases not matched to a gene: 5. In nucleotides, the CDR3 is TGTGCCAGCAGCTTAGCGGGAGCAGGGGAGCAGTACTTC. The encoded protein is CASSLAGAGEQYF.

This clone was seen once. The CDR3 DNA sequence: TGTGCCAGCAGTTCGGGGCAGAGTCGCACAGATACGCAGTATTTT. Translated, it gives CASSSGQSRTDTQYF. The chain joins TRBV27 to TRBJ2-3; D tentatively fits TRBD1 or TRBD2 (5 bases each). This CDR3 has 15 amino acids. Between the trimmed V and J ends, which lost 4 bases and 1 base, there was a span of 12 bases. The germline V gene has CDR1 MNHEY and CDR2 SMNVEV (reference sequence).

The table lists this clone with a few counts. The genes are TRBV28 and TRBJ2-7; D is possibly TRBD1 or TRBD2 (5 bases each). The CDR3 covers 14 residues. V was pared by 3 bases and J by 5 bases, with 14 bases between. The V gene's germline CDR1 is MDHEN and CDR2 SYDVKM. The CDR3 loop is CASSFKGPFHEQYF. CDR3 DNA sequence: TGTGCCAGCAGTTTTAAGGGACCCTTCCACGAGCAGTACTTC.

The chain combines TRBV5-6 with TRBJ1-3; D ambiguous. Germline CDR1 SGHDT, CDR2 YYEEEE. V lost 4 bases and J lost 0, with 14 bases in between. The CDR3 runs to 16 residues. CDR3 in DNA: TGTGCCAGCAGCGTTGGCGGCAGGCCCTCTGGAAACACCATATATTTT. It yields the protein CASSVGGRPSGNTIYF.

The chain has TRBV6-5 and TRBJ2-7; D gene uncertain. The CDR3 is 11 residues long. Germline V gives CDR1 MNHEY, CDR2 SVGAGI. The germline V and J ends were trimmed by 5 bases and 2 bases, with 4 bases remaining between them. CDR3 nucleotides: TGTGCCAGCAGTACCCCCTACGAGCAGTACTTC. Encoded protein: CASSTPYEQYF.

The rearrangement joins TRBV28 to TRBJ1-2; D may be TRBD1 (5 bases). V was clipped by 3 bases and J by 3 bases, with 11 bases between them. The germline V gene has CDR1 MDHEN and CDR2 SYDVKM. The CDR3 length is 14 residues. In DNA, the CDR3 is TGTGCCAGCAGTTTCGGGGCAGGTCACTATGGCTACACCTTC. Translating it yields CASSFGAGHYGYTF.

The chain employs TRBV19 and TRBJ1-1, with a weak D call TRBD1 (5 bases). CDR1 and CDR2 (germline): LNHDA, SQIVND (reference sequence). Trimming pared 7 bases from V and 4 bases from J, leaving 13 bases between. The CDR3 extends over 13 amino acids. CDR3 nucleotides: TGTGCCAGTATTCTGACGGGACGCACTGAAGCTTTCTTT. As protein: CASILTGRTEAFF.